The rows below give T cell receptor beta chains drawn from one sample of a study of cytomegalovirus exposure and HLA in healthy donors. Clones were read by immunoSEQ multiplex PCR, and TCRdb kept only the in-frame ones, dropping some. In the table there are under 150,000 clones, roughly 10% of which are singletons. Sequenced sample: PBMCs. The receptors originated from a male donor in good health and CMV-seronegative. Each CDR3 is given with its conserved first and last residue.

J: TRBJ2-7
V: TRBV10-3
CDR3: CAISEPTSGVSSYEQYF

J: TRBJ1-2
V: TRBV27
CDR3: CASSLSGQGVNYGYTF

J: TRBJ2-2
V: TRBV15
CDR3: CATSRDRGYTGELFF

J: TRBJ1-2
V: TRBV28
CDR3: CASSPTGDTTYGYTF

J: TRBJ1-1
V: TRBV27
CDR3: CASSLDSFNTEAFF

J: TRBJ2-7
V: TRBV11-2
CDR3: CASTAGVNEQYF

J: TRBJ1-5
V: TRBV7-8
CDR3: CASSLETGLYQPQHF

J: TRBJ2-1
V: TRBV18
CDR3: CASSPDLYNEQFF

J: TRBJ2-3
V: TRBV19
CDR3: CASKAGVVDTQYF

J: TRBJ1-1
V: TRBV7-3
CDR3: CASSLYLWTAEAFF

J: TRBJ1-1
V: TRBV7-6
CDR3: CASSLTERNTEAFF

J: TRBJ2-7
V: TRBV5-1
CDR3: CASSFRQGDSYEQYF